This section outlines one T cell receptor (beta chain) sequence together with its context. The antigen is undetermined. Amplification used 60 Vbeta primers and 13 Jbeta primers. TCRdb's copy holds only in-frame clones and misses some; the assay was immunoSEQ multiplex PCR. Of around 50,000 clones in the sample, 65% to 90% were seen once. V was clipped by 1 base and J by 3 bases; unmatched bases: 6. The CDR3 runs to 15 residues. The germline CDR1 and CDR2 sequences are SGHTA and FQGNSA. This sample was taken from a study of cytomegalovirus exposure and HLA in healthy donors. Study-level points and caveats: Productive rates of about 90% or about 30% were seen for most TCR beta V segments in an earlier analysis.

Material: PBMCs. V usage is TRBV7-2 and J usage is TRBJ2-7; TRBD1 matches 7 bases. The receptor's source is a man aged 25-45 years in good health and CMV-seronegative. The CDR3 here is CASSLGGTVNYEQYF. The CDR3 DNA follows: TGTGCCAGCAGCTTAGGGGGGACAGTGAACTACGAGCAGTACTTC.